A single sample gave rise to the 29 T cell receptor beta chains below, sequenced in a study of OX40 agonist ivuxolimab in advanced cancers. Assay: immunoSEQ multiplex PCR; the TCRdb copy retains only in-frame clones and omits some. The sample yields over 55,000 clones, approximately 80% seen once. Sequences were derived from CD4+ or CD8+ T cells sorted from blood, sampled in a trial of the OX40 agonist ivuxolimab. The receptors derive from an adult with an advanced solid tumor such as melanoma, head and neck, liver or kidney cancer.

The chain has TRBV14 and TRBJ1-2; D call uncertain. The V gene's germline CDR1 is SGHDN and CDR2 FVKESK. Trimming took off 3 bases at V and 8 bases at J, with 13 bases between the two ends. The CDR3 totals 13 residues. The CDR3: CASSQNRQRGYTF. The CDR3 DNA follows: TGTGCCAGCAGCCAGAACCGCCAGAGGGGCTACACCTTC.

This clone was found once. J is TRBJ1-1 and V is TRBV10-3; 8 positions match TRBD1. J was trimmed by 1 base and V by 10 bases; bases with no gene match: 5. The CDR3 consists of 13 residues. Looked up from germline, CDR1 is ENHRY and CDR2 is SYGVKD. CDR3: CATAGTGNTEAFF. The CDR3 coding sequence is TGTGCCACCGCCGGGACAGGGAACACTGAAGCTTTCTTT.

A few counts support this clone. The chain combines TRBV6-1 with TRBJ1-1, with no clear D. The V end lost 3 bases, the J end lost 4 bases, and 6 bases lay between the germline ends. CDR1 is MNHNS, CDR2 SASEGT, per germline. The CDR3 has 12 amino acids. CDR3 residues: CASSEVTTEAFF. CDR3 nucleotides: TGTGCCAGCAGTGAGGTTACCACTGAAGCTTTCTTT.

This clone was seen once. The V gene is TRBV28, the J gene TRBJ1-3, with a tentative D call TRBD1 (6 bases). CDR1 is MDHEN, CDR2 SYDVKM, per germline. Deletions cut 6 bases from V and 0 bases from J, with 15 bases between. The CDR3 contains 16 residues. The CDR3 spells CASRTGFPSSGNTIYF. CDR3 sequence (DNA): TGTGCCAGCAGAACAGGGTTTCCGAGCTCTGGAAACACCATATATTTT.

The genes are TRBV4-2 and TRBJ2-7, with 8 bases matching TRBD2. The CDR3 totals 15 residues. Per germline, CDR1 LGHNA and CDR2 YNFKEQ. The J segment lost 3 bases and the V segment lost 3 bases, leaving 7 bases of the junction unmatched. In DNA, the CDR3 is TGTGCCAGCAGCCAGGAGCGGGAGCAGGGCTACGAGCAGTACTTC. Its protein product is CASSQEREQGYEQYF.

A note on this clone: An end of the junction does not agree with germline; a read error may underlie this. This sequence joins TRBV19 and TRBJ1-2, with 7 bases matching TRBD1. The germline V gene has CDR1 LNHDA and CDR2 SQIVND (reference sequence). The CDR3 is made up of 15 amino acids. CDR3 sequence: CASSIPGTAIHGYTF. The DNA for the CDR3 is TGTGCCAGCAGTATCCCCGGGACAGCCATACATGGCTACACCTTC. Full variable domain (missing parts from reference TRBV19 and TRBJ1-2): DGGITQSPKYLFRKEGQNVTLSCEQNLNHDAMYWYRQDPGQGLRLIYYSQIVNDFQKGDIAEGYSVSREKKESFPLTVTSAQKNPTAFYLCASSIPGTAIHGYTFGSGTRLTVV.

The chain uses TRBV7-3 and TRBJ2-3; 8 positions match TRBD1. Per the germline V gene, CDR1 is SGHTA and CDR2 is FQGTGA. CDR3 size: 16 residues. The trim removed 0 bases at V and 1 base at J, leaving 3 bases unmatched. The CDR3 loop is CASSLTTDRGTDTQYF. CDR3 sequence (DNA): TGTGCCAGCAGCTTAACGACGGACAGGGGCACAGATACGCAGTATTTT.

This chain links TRBV7-8 with TRBJ2-2; TRBD2 aligns across 13 bases. V trimming: 4 bases; J trimming: 6 bases; junction bases outside the gene matches: 8. Germline CDR1 SGHVS, CDR2 FQNEAQ. This CDR3 has 17 amino acids. CDR3 loop: CASSWGTSGVLSGELFF. DNA of the CDR3: TGTGCCAGCAGCTGGGGGACTAGCGGGGTGCTCTCCGGGGAGCTGTTTTTT.

This clone was seen once. This chain links TRBV5-1 with TRBJ2-7, with 8 positions matching TRBD2. The CDR3 has 14 amino acids. Germline lookup yields CDR1 SGHRS and CDR2 YFSETQ. V dropped 0 bases and J dropped 4; count of bases not matched to a gene: 3. CDR3 DNA sequence: TGCGCCAGCAGCTTGGATCGGGAGGGATACGAGCAGTACTTC. Its translation is CASSLDREGYEQYF.

This clone was counted between two and nine times. The chain combines TRBV2 with TRBJ2-7; no reliable D call. Germline V gives CDR1 SNHLY, CDR2 FYNNEI. Trimming took off 5 bases at V and 4 bases at J, with 9 bases between the two ends. CDR3 length: 12 residues. As DNA, the CDR3 is TGTGCCAGCAGTCTTCGTCCGTACGAGCAGTACGTC. This encodes CASSLRPYEQYV.

V usage is TRBV12-5 and J usage is TRBJ1-1, with D possibly matching TRBD1 (6 bases). CDR1 and CDR2 from the germline V gene are LGHNT and FRNRAP. The CDR3 length is 14 residues. Between the trimmed V and J ends, which lost 5 bases and 7 bases, there was a span of 17 bases. The CDR3 DNA reads as TGTGCTAGTGGTCCACCGGGGGCGCGGGTTGAAGCTTTCTTT. This sequence encodes CASGPPGARVEAFF.

V and J are TRBV7-9 and TRBJ2-3; TRBD2 might be the D (6 bases). The CDR3 length is 13 residues. The V end lost 5 bases, the J end lost 2 bases, and 8 bases lay between the germline ends. The germline CDR1 and CDR2 sequences are SEHNR and FQNEAQ (reference sequence). The CDR3 sequence is CASSRDFTDTQYF. For the CDR3, the DNA is TGTGCCAGCAGCAGGGACTTCACAGATACGCAGTATTTT. Supplemented by reference TRBV7-9 and TRBJ2-3, the full variable domain reads DTGVSQNPRHKITKRGQNVTFRCDPISEHNRLYWYRQTLGQGPEFLTYFQNEAQLEKSRLLSDRFSAERPKGSFSTLEIQRTEQGDSAMYLCASSRDFTDTQYFGPGTRLTVL.

The V gene is TRBV7-2, the J gene TRBJ2-2, with D uncertain. The CDR3 extends over 13 amino acids. Germline values: CDR1 SGHTA, CDR2 FQGNSA. CDR3 region: CGIEPKRAGELFF. CDR3 in DNA: TGTGGAATCGAACCCAAACGCGCCGGGGAGCTGTTTTTT.

The chain employs TRBV19 and TRBJ2-5; D may match TRBD1 or TRBD2 (5 bases each). Trimming pared 5 bases from V and 2 bases from J, leaving 27 bases between. The CDR3 contains 19 residues. Germline V gene lookup returns CDR1 LNHDA and CDR2 SQIVND (reference sequence). The DNA for the CDR3 is TGTGCCAGTAGTGCCGGGAATGGCAGGGAGAATACCCCGCAAGAGACCCAGTACTTC. This encodes CASSAGNGRENTPQETQYF.

The gene calls are TRBV5-1 and TRBJ1-1; perhaps TRBD1 as D (5 bases). The CDR3 length is 16 residues. Trimming removed 3 bases from V and 0 bases from J, with 15 bases in between. Germline loops: CDR1 SGHRS, CDR2 YFSETQ. CDR3 nucleotide sequence: TGCGCCAGCAGCTGGGCACCCGGGACGGTGAACACTGAAGCTTTCTTT. Residues: CASSWAPGTVNTEAFF.

The chain combines TRBV28 with TRBJ2-1; 10 bases align to TRBD2. V was clipped by 5 bases and J by 0 bases; unmatched bases: 10. CDR3 length equals 18 residues. Germline loops: CDR1 MDHEN, CDR2 SYDVKM. This CDR3 reads CASSLPGLAPSSYNEQFF. For the CDR3, the DNA is TGTGCCAGCAGTCTTCCGGGACTAGCGCCTTCCTCCTACAATGAGCAGTTCTTC. Full variable domain (rest looked up from reference TRBV28 and TRBJ2-1): DVKVTQSSRYLVKRTGEKVFLECVQDMDHENMFWYRQDPGLGLRLIYFSYDVKMKEKGDIPEGYSVSREKKERFSLILESASTNQTSMYLCASSLPGLAPSSYNEQFFGPGTRLTVL.

The chain links TRBV7-2 to TRBJ1-2; D is unresolved. This CDR3 spans 12 amino acids. The V gene lost 5 bases and the J gene lost 8 bases, with 12 bases spanning the gap. Germline CDR1 SGHTA, CDR2 FQGNSA. The CDR3 spells CASSPSPGGYTF. CDR3 nucleotide sequence: TGTGCCAGCAGCCCCTCGCCCGGGGGCTACACCTTC.

This clone was recorded once. The V and J genes are TRBV20-1 and TRBJ2-5; D may be TRBD1 (5 bases). Trimming pared 5 bases from V and 5 bases from J, leaving 9 bases between. The CDR3 covers 11 residues. The germline gives CDR1 DFQATT, CDR2 SNEGSKA (reference sequence). The CDR3 is CSAEAGETQYF. In DNA form, the CDR3 reads TGCAGTGCTGAAGCAGGGGAGACCCAGTACTTC.

This chain joins TRBV6-6 and TRBJ2-5, with TRBD1 matching 8 bases. CDR3 length: 15 amino acids. Looked up from germline, CDR1 is MNHNY and CDR2 is SVGAGI (reference sequence). Trimming removed 5 bases from V and 2 bases from J; junction bases left unmatched: 7. The CDR3, as DNA: TGTGCCAGCAGTCGGACAGGGAGCCCTCAAGAGACCCAGTACTTC. Amino acid sequence: CASSRTGSPQETQYF.

The rearrangement links TRBV19 to TRBJ2-7, with 7 nucleotides matching TRBD1. Germline V gene lookup returns CDR1 LNHDA and CDR2 SQIVND (reference sequence). The CDR3 contains 15 residues. Unmatched junction bases numbered 10, after V lost 3 bases and J lost 5 bases. The CDR3 spells CASSITHRGPDEQYF. CDR3 sequence (DNA): TGTGCCAGTAGTATCACCCACAGGGGACCCGACGAGCAGTACTTC.

V usage is TRBV5-4 and J usage is TRBJ2-2; D perhaps matches TRBD2 (5 bases). The CDR3 sequence is 16 residues long. V lost 0 bases to trimming and J lost 1 base, with 10 bases between them. Per the germline V gene, CDR1 is SGHNT and CDR2 is YYREEE (reference sequence). This chain's CDR3 is CASSLGATRNTGELFF. The DNA for the CDR3 is TGTGCCAGCAGCTTGGGGGCCACTAGGAACACCGGGGAGCTGTTTTTT.

The chain combines TRBV5-1 with TRBJ2-7; D remains ambiguous. Trimming removed 0 bases from V and 0 bases from J, with 10 bases in between. CDR3 length: 15 residues. Germline lookup yields CDR1 SGHRS and CDR2 YFSETQ. Here the CDR3 reads CASSLGGSSSYEQYF. CDR3 DNA: TGCGCCAGCAGCTTGGGTGGCTCCAGCTCCTACGAGCAGTACTTC.

V is TRBV7-2 and J is TRBJ2-5; 7 bases agree with TRBD2. The CDR3 consists of 15 residues. Germline-derived CDR1 and CDR2 are SGHTA and FQGNSA. Losses at the gene ends were 5 bases for V and 5 bases for J; bases not matched to a gene: 11. CDR3 residues: CASSQRTSRDETQYF. The CDR3 DNA is TGTGCCAGCAGCCAACGGACTAGTCGGGATGAGACCCAGTACTTC.

Notes on this clone: Additional DNA sequences in this sample encode the identical CDR3. The gene calls are TRBV6-1 and TRBJ1-1, with D unclear. V gave up 8 bases and J gave up 1 base, with 8 bases separating them. The length of the CDR3 is 12 residues. Germline V lookup: CDR1 MNHNS, CDR2 SASEGT. For the CDR3, the DNA is TGTGCCAGCGGCCAAACGAACACTGAAGCTTTCTTT. Amino acids: CASGQTNTEAFF.

The chain employs TRBV6-5 and TRBJ2-7, with a possible D match to TRBD2 (6 bases). Germline CDR1 MNHEY, CDR2 SVGAGI. This CDR3 comprises 13 residues. Trimming shortened V by 4 bases and J by 3 bases, and 10 bases separated the two germline ends. In DNA, the CDR3 is TGTGCCAGCAGTTCATCCGGGGGCTACGAGCAGTACTTC. Amino acids: CASSSSGGYEQYF.

This rearrangement joins TRBV10-3 to TRBJ2-3, with 9 nucleotides matching TRBD2. The CDR3 runs 15 residues. V trimming: 8 bases; J trimming: 1 base; junction bases outside the gene matches: 7. Germline V gene lookup returns CDR1 ENHRY and CDR2 SYGVKD. The chain's CDR3 is CAIGPGGGGTDTQYF. The CDR3, as DNA: TGTGCCATCGGCCCGGGCGGGGGGGGCACAGATACGCAGTATTTT.

The chain employs TRBV28 and TRBJ2-7; D unclear. CDR3 length equals 12 residues. Per the germline V gene, CDR1 is MDHEN and CDR2 is SYDVKM. The V end was cut by 5 bases, the J end by 2 bases, with 7 bases between. The CDR3 is CASSPVTYEQYF. The DNA for the CDR3 is TGTGCCAGCAGTCCAGTCACCTACGAGCAGTACTTC.

The rearrangement links TRBV5-1 to TRBJ2-1; TRBD2 is a possible D gene (5 bases). Germline V gene data show CDR1 as SGHRS and CDR2 as YFSETQ. This CDR3 region has 15 residues. The V end lost 2 bases, the J end lost 2 bases, and 11 bases lay between the germline ends. DNA for the CDR3: TGCGCCAGCAGCTTAAGCGGTAGAACCTACAATGAGCAGTTCTTC. Protein sequence: CASSLSGRTYNEQFF.

The V and J genes are TRBV5-6 and TRBJ2-3; 8 nucleotides align to TRBD2. Germline assignment: CDR1 SGHDT and CDR2 YYEEEE. This CDR3 is 17 amino acids long. V shed 4 bases and J 1 base; nucleotides not matched to a gene: 11. The CDR3 here is CASSALSRGGGTDTQYF. Written as DNA, the CDR3 is TGTGCCAGCAGCGCTCTTTCACGGGGGGGCGGCACAGATACGCAGTATTTT.